This T cell receptor (beta chain) is drawn from a study of spatial heterogeneity in lung cancer. TCRdb itself ran the 5' RACE reads through MiXCR, one entry per CDR3 protein. In the table there are 20,000 to 30,000 distinct CDR3 sequences, roughly 4.5% of which are singletons. Time point described: sample taken at primary tumor resection. Tumor, nontumor lung or frozen PBMC supplied whole RNA that was sequenced unsorted. This clonotype was picked up many times. This clonotype originated in a male donor with early-stage non-small cell lung cancer. The sample consisted of PBMCs, taken at surgery.

The CDR3 coding sequence is TGCGCCAGCAGCCAAGATCCGGGAGCTTTCGCAGATACGCAGTATTTT. It specifies CASSQDPGAFADTQYF. The chain recombines TRBV4-3 with TRBJ2-3; perhaps TRBD2 as D (6 bases). Per germline, CDR1 LGHNA and CDR2 YSLEER. The length of the CDR3 is 16 residues. V dropped 0 bases and J dropped 4 bases, with 14 bases sitting between them.